This TCR beta chain was identified during a study of blood T cell repertoires in COVID-19. Whole-study context: The origin of the acute and convalescent COVID-19 samples was the United States, Italy and Spain.

The V gene end was trimmed by 7 bases and the J gene end by 4 bases; junction bases not matched to a gene: 4. Germline V gene sequence: CDR1 MNHEY, CDR2 SVGAGI. The CDR3 runs 13 residues. Only in-frame clones appear in the TCRdb table, and some are missing; sequencing was by immunoSEQ multiplex PCR. The table has about 170,000 clones, around 83% seen once; the top ten hold roughly 20%. Sequencing was performed on peripheral blood. The rearrangement joins TRBV6-5 to TRBJ2-3, with 8 bases identical to TRBD1. The sequence was collected from a woman aged 70-85 years who had recovered from COVID-19. CDR3 region: CASTPTGADTQYF. DNA of the CDR3: TGTGCCAGCACCCCGACAGGGGCAGATACGCAGTATTTT.